Listed below are T cell receptor beta chains from one sample, sequenced in a study of OX40 agonist ivuxolimab in advanced cancers. Using immunoSEQ multiplex PCR, the repertoire was profiled, and TCRdb retains in-frame clones only, with some absent. The sample has about 28,000 clones; more than 75% are singletons. The sample here was CD4+ or CD8+ T cells sorted from blood, taken in a trial of the OX40 agonist ivuxolimab. The receptors come from an adult with an advanced solid tumor such as melanoma, head and neck, liver or kidney cancer. The CDR3 runs from the conserved cysteine through the conserved F or W. Each record gives: D gene, clone size, J gene, V gene, CDR3 DNA, CDR3 protein. D genes are given only for firm matches. A clone size is listed for some rows: how often the clone was seen (once, few, many), or a class if it is expanded.

-	medium-sized	TRBJ2-7	TRBV10-1	TGCGCCAGCTTCACAGGGATGGGCGAGCAGTACTTC	CASFTGMGEQYF
-	once	TRBJ2-3	TRBV5-1	TGCGCCAGCAGCTCCAACACAGATACGCAGTATTTT	CASSSNTDTQYF
TRBD1	-	TRBJ2-2	TRBV7-3	TGTGCCAGCAGCTGGGACAGGGCTTACGGGGAGCTGTTTTTT	CASSWDRAYGELFF
-	-	TRBJ1-5	TRBV27	TGTGCCAGCAGTTTTGGCAGGGGACAGCCCCAGCATTTT	CASSFGRGQPQHF
-	-	TRBJ2-1	TRBV11-2	TGTGCCAGCAGCTCGCGGGGGCCCCCCTACAATGAGCAGTTCTTC	CASSSRGPPYNEQFF
-	-	TRBJ2-6	TRBV7-8	TGTGCCAGCAGCTTAGATGGCAGTGGCAACGTCCTGACTTTC	CASSLDGSGNVLTF
-	-	TRBJ2-3	TRBV13	TGTGCCAGCAGCTTAGGGTGGCAGGGGCAGTATTTT	CASSLGWQGQYF
-	few	TRBJ1-1	TRBV30	TGTGCCTGGTGCAGAAACACTGAAGCTTTCTTT	CAWCRNTEAFF
TRBD1	-	TRBJ2-1	TRBV28	TGTGCCAGCAGTCCGGACAGGGGGCCTTACTACAATGAGCAGTTCTTC	CASSPDRGPYYNEQFF
-	-	TRBJ1-1	TRBV6-5	TGTGCCAGCAGTGACTTCCAAGGGAACACTGAAGCTTTCTTT	CASSDFQGNTEAFF
-	-	TRBJ2-7	TRBV4-3	TGCGCCAGCAGCCAAGGGAAGTGGCACGACGAGCAGCACTTC	CASSQGKWHDEQHF
TRBD2	few	TRBJ2-7	TRBV27	TGTGCCAGCAGCTTGGGGGGAGGGCCGGTTGAGCAGTACTTC	CASSLGGGPVEQYF
-	-	TRBJ2-7	TRBV30	TGTGCCTTGGAGCAGGGAACCTACGAGCAGTACTTC	CALEQGTYEQYF
-	-	TRBJ2-3	TRBV5-1	TGCGCCAGCAGCTATAGCACAGATACGCAGTATTTT	CASSYSTDTQYF
-	-	TRBJ1-1	TRBV27	TGTGCCAGCAGCCTACTCCAGGGGAACACTGAAGCTTTCTTT	CASSLLQGNTEAFF
-	-	TRBJ1-6	TRBV4-2	TGTGCCAGCAGCCAATTGGGACTGGTAGGGAGGGAAAGTTCACCCCTCCACTTT	CASSQLGLVGRESSPLHF
-	-	TRBJ1-1	TRBV20-1	TGCAGTGCTATCAGTATTGAGGCTTTCTTT	CSAISIEAFF
TRBD2	-	TRBJ2-3	TRBV9	TGTGCCAGCAGCCTACTAGCGGGAGGGGGCACAGATACGCAGTATTTT	CASSLLAGGGTDTQYF
-	-	TRBJ2-7	TRBV7-9	TGTGCCAGCTATGACAGCTCCTACGAGCAGTACTTC	CASYDSSYEQYF
TRBD1	-	TRBJ1-4	TRBV14	TGTGCCAGCAGACGTACAGGGGGTATTAATGAAAAACTGTTTTTT	CASRRTGGINEKLFF
-	-	TRBJ2-5	TRBV5-1	TGCGCCAGCAGCTTGGGAGGAGAAGAGACCCAGTACTTC	CASSLGGEETQYF
-	few	TRBJ2-1	TRBV28	TGTGCCAGCACCTCGATCCGAGGAACTGGGTCCTACAATGAGCAGTTCTTC	CASTSIRGTGSYNEQFF
-	-	TRBJ1-5	TRBV15	TGTGCCACCAGCAGAGCCCCCTTTAATCAGCCCCAGCATTTT	CATSRAPFNQPQHF
-	-	TRBJ2-1	TRBV27	TGTGCCAGCAGTTTACGGGGATTGGGAAATGAGCAGTTCTTC	CASSLRGLGNEQFF
TRBD1	once	TRBJ2-2	TRBV9	TGTGCCAGCAGCGCGACAGGGGGAACGGCCGGGGAGCTGTTTTTT	CASSATGGTAGELFF
-	-	TRBJ2-7	TRBV5-1	TGCGCCAGCAGCCCTGGGGACTACGAGCAGTACTTC	CASSPGDYEQYF
-	-	TRBJ2-7	TRBV19	TGTGCCAGTAGTCCCCGTCAGGTGCTACACGAGCAGTACTTC	CASSPRQVLHEQYF
-	-	TRBJ2-1	TRBV5-5	TGTGCCAGCGGACTCTCCTCTACGCCCCGCAATGAGCAGTTCTTC	CASGLSSTPRNEQFF
TRBD1	-	TRBJ2-3	TRBV9	TGTGCCAGCAGCACAGGACAGGCACCCACAGATACGCAGTATTTT	CASSTGQAPTDTQYF
TRBD2	once	TRBJ2-3	TRBV7-9	TGTGCCAGCAGCTTTCCTAGCGGGAGACCAGATACGCAGTATTTT	CASSFPSGRPDTQYF
TRBD2	-	TRBJ2-4	TRBV28	TGTGCCAGCAGCTCTCCGGGACTAGCGGGAAACATTCAGTACTTC	CASSSPGLAGNIQYF
-	-	TRBJ2-1	TRBV28	TGTGCCAGCAGCCCGGGCCTGCCCTACAATGAGCAGTTCTTC	CASSPGLPYNEQFF
-	once	TRBJ1-1	TRBV6-1	TGTGCCAGCAGTGAAGCATCCCAGGGTGCGGCTTTCTTT	CASSEASQGAAFF
-	-	TRBJ1-2	TRBV5-6	TGTGCCAGCAGCACACGCAGGGAAGGGAACTATGGCTACACCTTC	CASSTRREGNYGYTF
-	-	TRBJ1-3	TRBV29-1	TGCAGCGTTGCAGAGGGGCGTTCTGGAAACACCATATATTTT	CSVAEGRSGNTIYF
TRBD2	-	TRBJ2-3	TRBV10-3	TGTGCCATCAGTGAGGGGGCGGGAGTCACAGATACGCAGTATTTT	CAISEGAGVTDTQYF
-	-	TRBJ2-2	TRBV7-8	TGTGCCAGCAGCCCGACGTGGGGGTCGACAGCGAACACCGGGGAGCTGTTTTTT	CASSPTWGSTANTGELFF
-	few	TRBJ1-6	TRBV27	TGTGCCAGCAAGGAGTACTATAATTCACCCCTCCACTTT	CASKEYYNSPLHF
-	-	TRBJ2-5	TRBV5-4	TGTGCCAGCAGCTGGGGGCGGGAGTCCGAGGAGACCCAGTACTTC	CASSWGRESEETQYF
-	many	TRBJ1-1	TRBV4-3	TGCGCCAGCAGCCAAGTCGGATGGGGGGCGAACACTGAAGCTTTCTTT	CASSQVGWGANTEAFF
-	-	TRBJ2-5	TRBV5-1	TGCGCCAGCAGCTTGAACTCCGCAGGGTCGGAGACCCAGTACTTC	CASSLNSAGSETQYF
-	-	TRBJ1-1	TRBV9	TGTGCCAGCAGCGCGGGACTGGGAAACACTGAAGCTTTCTTT	CASSAGLGNTEAFF
-	-	TRBJ2-4	TRBV30	TGTGCCTGGAGTCACCAACCCTCCGCCAAAAACATTCAGTACTTC	CAWSHQPSAKNIQYF
TRBD1	-	TRBJ1-2	TRBV15	TGTGCCACCAGCAGCCCGGGACAGGGGAACTATGGCTACACCTTC	CATSSPGQGNYGYTF
-	-	TRBJ1-1	TRBV28	TGTGCCAGCAGGGAGTTAAGAGAGGGGATGAACACTGAAGCTTTCTTT	CASRELREGMNTEAFF